This is a list of T cell receptor beta chains from one sample in a study of radiation and T cells in renal cell carcinoma. Produced via immunoSEQ multiplex PCR; TCRdb's table is partial and in-frame only. The table lists some 14,000 clones, around 50% of them singletons. The material was tumor tissue, obtained from a patient whose treatment was nephrectomy without radiotherapy. All receptors come from a man aged 50-59 years with renal cell carcinoma. Each CDR3 is given with its conserved first and last residue. D genes are given only for firm matches. Clone size is stated in some rows and not others, as once, few, many or a class when expanded.

CDR3 protein | CDR3 DNA | J gene | V gene | clone size | D gene
CASGNAGFEQYF | TGTGCCAGCGGAAACGCAGGTTTCGAGCAGTACTTC | TRBJ2-7 | TRBV27 | few | .
CASSLTTGRTNTEAFF | TGCGCCAGCAGCCTAACTACGGGACGGACGAACACTGAAGCTTTCTTT | TRBJ1-1 | TRBV5-1 | . | .
CASSLGAGSSPLHF | TGTGCCAGCAGCTTAGGGGCGGGGAGTTCACCCCTCCACTTT | TRBJ1-6 | TRBV7-2 | few | .
CASSFVGPSGNTIYF | TGTGCCAGCAGTTTTGTGGGTCCCTCTGGAAACACCATATATTTT | TRBJ1-3 | TRBV28 | . | .
CAWSVQGAENQPQHF | TGTGCCTGGAGTGTACAGGGGGCAGAGAATCAGCCCCAGCATTTT | TRBJ1-5 | TRBV30 | . | TRBD1
CATSRNSGGNYGYTF | TGTGCCACCAGCAGAAATTCAGGGGGTAACTATGGCTACACCTTC | TRBJ1-2 | TRBV15 | . | TRBD1
CASSFRSGTGNQPQHF | TGTGCCAGCAGTTTCCGATCCGGGACAGGGAATCAGCCCCAGCATTTT | TRBJ1-5 | TRBV27 | . | TRBD1
CASSLLAGFYNEQFF | TGCGCCAGCAGCCTACTAGCGGGGTTCTACAATGAGCAGTTCTTC | TRBJ2-1 | TRBV5-1 | . | TRBD2
CASSSTGTAYTQYF | TGTGCCAGCAGCTCAACCGGGACTGCATATACGCAGTATTTT | TRBJ2-3 | TRBV7-8 | . | .
CASSNVSGSFLLYEQYF | TGTGCCAGCAGCAATGTGTCCGGGAGCTTCCTCCTTTACGAGCAGTACTTC | TRBJ2-7 | TRBV21-1 | . | .
CASSLGHGPGTEAFF | TGCGCCAGCAGCTTGGGTCACGGGCCTGGCACTGAAGCTTTCTTT | TRBJ1-1 | TRBV5-1 | . | .
CASSILEETQYF | TGTGCCAGCAGCATACTAGAAGAGACCCAGTACTTC | TRBJ2-5 | TRBV7-9 | . | .
CASRLTLPTGELFF | TGTGCCAGCAGACTAACATTGCCTACCGGGGAGCTGTTTTTT | TRBJ2-2 | TRBV25-1 | few | .
CASIKGGAGTGELFF | TGTGCCAGCATCAAGGGGGGCGCAGGCACCGGGGAGCTGTTTTTT | TRBJ2-2 | TRBV7-2 | few | .
CASGRGGETQYF | TGTGCCAGTGGGAGGGGGGGGGAGACCCAGTACTTC | TRBJ2-5 | TRBV25-1 | . | .
CASSDRDSGNTIYF | TGTGCCAGCTCCGACAGAGACTCTGGAAACACCATATATTTT | TRBJ1-3 | TRBV18 | . | .
CASSQQGWAEKLFF | TGCGCCAGCAGCCAACAGGGATGGGCTGAAAAACTGTTTTTT | TRBJ1-4 | TRBV4-1 | . | .
CASMDSGYEQYF | TGTGCCAGCATGGACAGCGGCTACGAGCAGTACTTC | TRBJ2-7 | TRBV2 | . | .
CASSSTGTDTDTQYF | TGTGCCAGCAGCTCGACTGGGACAGACACAGATACGCAGTATTTT | TRBJ2-3 | TRBV11-3 | . | TRBD1
CASSIDLGTAWNTIYF | TGTGCCAGTAGTATAGATCTAGGGACAGCCTGGAACACCATATATTTT | TRBJ1-3 | TRBV19 | medium-sized | TRBD1
CASSEQGAYEQYF | TGTGCCAGCAGTGAACAGGGAGCCTACGAGCAGTACTTC | TRBJ2-7 | TRBV2 | few | .
CASSRQGNTEAFF | TGTGCCAGCTCTCGACAGGGGAACACTGAAGCTTTCTTT | TRBJ1-1 | TRBV18 | . | TRBD1
CAISEEGVARGEQYF | TGTGCCATCAGTGAAGAGGGGGTCGCGAGGGGCGAGCAGTACTTC | TRBJ2-7 | TRBV10-3 | . | .
CAWSEIHYGYTF | TGTGCCTGGAGCGAGATCCACTATGGCTACACCTTC | TRBJ1-2 | TRBV30 | . | .
CASSAKPTGVKNTEAFF | TGTGCCAGCAGCGCAAAACCGACAGGGGTCAAGAACACTGAAGCTTTCTTT | TRBJ1-1 | TRBV9 | few | TRBD1
CASSLTSGGATNTGELFF | TGTGCCAGCAGCTTAACTAGCGGGGGGGCAACGAACACCGGGGAGCTGTTTTTT | TRBJ2-2 | TRBV5-4 | . | TRBD2
CATRSGDSPLHF | TGTGCCACCCGGTCAGGGGATTCACCCCTCCACTTT | TRBJ1-6 | TRBV2 | . | .
CASRGFNRGQDGYTF | TGTGCCAGCAGGGGATTTAACAGGGGGCAGGATGGCTACACCTTC | TRBJ1-2 | TRBV6-1 | . | TRBD1
CASSIDRNTEAFF | TGCGCCAGCAGCATTGACAGGAACACTGAAGCTTTCTTT | TRBJ1-1 | TRBV5-1 | . | .
CAWNQDSYSGNTIYF | TGTGCCTGGAATCAGGACAGTTACTCTGGAAACACCATATATTTT | TRBJ1-3 | TRBV30 | . | .
CASSPQAGSFSGANVLTF | TGCGCCAGCAGCCCCCAGGCAGGGAGCTTCTCTGGGGCCAACGTCCTGACTTTC | TRBJ2-6 | TRBV5-1 | . | .
CASSLDAGGGNQPQHF | TGTGCCAGCAGCTTAGACGCAGGGGGAGGCAATCAGCCCCAGCATTTT | TRBJ1-5 | TRBV7-9 | . | TRBD1
CASSVVAPTEAFF | TGTGCCAGCAGCGTCGTGGCCCCCACTGAAGCTTTCTTT | TRBJ1-1 | TRBV9 | . | .
CAWSVPENTEAFF | TGTGCCTGGAGTGTACCTGAGAACACTGAAGCTTTCTTT | TRBJ1-1 | TRBV30 | few | .
CASSSEPGLAGGPNNEQFF | TGTGCCAGCAGCTCAGAACCGGGACTAGCGGGGGGGCCCAACAATGAGCAGTTCTTC | TRBJ2-1 | TRBV7-9 | . | TRBD2
CATQGAGGRDTQYF | TGTGCCACCCAAGGGGCGGGAGGAAGAGATACGCAGTATTTT | TRBJ2-3 | TRBV19 | . | TRBD2
CATNLQGAFDVRRYTF | TGTGCCACCAATCTACAGGGGGCTTTCGACGTCCGGCGCTACACCTTC | TRBJ1-2 | TRBV15 | . | TRBD1
CATSRVLAGGFETQYF | TGTGCCACCAGCAGAGTTCTAGCGGGGGGCTTCGAGACCCAGTACTTC | TRBJ2-5 | TRBV15 | medium-sized | TRBD2
CASSLDGKNSPLHF | TGTGCCAGCAGCTTAGACGGGAAAAATTCACCCCTCCACTTT | TRBJ1-6 | TRBV7-8 | . | .